This T cell receptor (beta chain) derives from a study of OX40 agonist ivuxolimab in advanced cancers. Study in general: Patients were treated with intravenous ivuxolimab, dosed at 0.01 to 10 mg/kg and infused every 2 weeks. Eligibility admitted prior anti-PD-1, anti-PD-L1 or anti-CTLA-4 therapy; roughly 39% had some. General study points: Expanded clones tended on average to be more numerous among CD8+ T cells than CD4+.

Trimming took 6 bases from V and 6 from J, leaving 11 bases between them. CDR3 size: 12 residues. The germline V gene has CDR1 MNHEY and CDR2 SVGAGI. With regard to this clone: Its antigen is unknown.

Only in-frame clones appear in the TCRdb table, and some are missing; sequencing was by immunoSEQ multiplex PCR. The sample carries about 100,000 clones, around 90% recorded once. The sample was CD4+ or CD8+ T cells sorted from blood, taken in a trial of the OX40 agonist ivuxolimab. This clonotype originated in an adult with an advanced solid tumor such as melanoma, head and neck, liver or kidney cancer. The rearrangement joins TRBV6-5 to TRBJ2-5; D is tentatively TRBD1 or TRBD2 (6 bases each). The CDR3 sequence: CASRGGEKTQYF. In DNA, the CDR3 is TGTGCCAGCAGGGGGGGCGAGAAGACCCAGTACTTC.